A selection of T cell receptor beta chains follows, all from one sample in a study of blood T cell repertoires in COVID-19. Some clones are missing from TCRdb's copy, which holds only in-frame ones; the method was immunoSEQ multiplex PCR. The data contain roughly 26,000 clones, 80% to 95% of them singletons. Source material: peripheral blood. The receptors here all came from a human donor in a cohort sampled during active COVID-19. Each CDR3 is given with its conserved first and last residue. Each record gives: D gene, V gene, clone size, J gene, CDR3 length, CDR3 DNA, CDR3 protein. The D gene is left open where the match is weak. Only part of the rows carry a size: once, few, many, or a class if the clone is expanded.

NA,TRBV12-3/TRBV12-4,NA,TRBJ2-7,13,TGTGCCAGCAGTTTCCAGGGGCCGTACGAGCAGTACTTC,CASSFQGPYEQYF
NA,TRBV28,NA,TRBJ1-6,16,TGTGCCAGCAGTTACCCAGGGGCAACTCGCCCCCCACCCCTCCACTTT,CASSYPGATRPPPLHF
NA,TRBV4-1,NA,TRBJ2-3,15,TGCGCCAGCAGCCAACTGACCAGGGACACAGATACGCAGTATTTT,CASSQLTRDTDTQYF
TRBD1,TRBV5-6,NA,TRBJ1-2,15,TGTGCCAGCAGCTCGCTCTTACAGGGGAACTATGGCTACACCTTC,CASSSLLQGNYGYTF
TRBD1,TRBV29-1,NA,TRBJ1-2,14,TGCAGCGTTGAAAGGGACAGGGGGGGTGAAGGCTACACCTTC,CSVERDRGGEGYTF
NA,TRBV11-2,NA,TRBJ1-5,13,TGTGCCAGCAGCTTCGACAGGTATCAGCCCCAGCATTTT,CASSFDRYQPQHF
TRBD1,TRBV18,NA,TRBJ2-5,15,TGTGCCAGCTCACCTCAATCAGGGGGCGCGGAGACCCAGTACTTC,CASSPQSGGAETQYF
NA,TRBV7-6,NA,TRBJ1-5,16,TGTGCCAGCAGCTTAAGCTCAGGGGTTAGCAATCAGCCCCAGCATTTT,CASSLSSGVSNQPQHF
NA,TRBV23-1,NA,TRBJ1-6,18,TGCGCCAGCAGTCAATCGCGGAGGGGCGGGTGTGGCGGTTCACCCCTCCACTTT,CASSQSRRGGCGGSPLHF
NA,TRBV6-5,NA,TRBJ1-3,14,TGTGCCAGCAGTTACAGAGGCTCTGGAAACACCATATATTTT,CASSYRGSGNTIYF
TRBD1,TRBV4-2,NA,TRBJ1-4,17,TGTGCCAGCAGCCAGCGAGACAGGGGCCCAACTTCAGAAAAACTGTTTTTT,CASSQRDRGPTSEKLFF
TRBD2,TRBV27,once,TRBJ2-7,14,TGTGCCAGCAGTTTCCTAGCGGGGGGATACGAGCAGTACTTC,CASSFLAGGYEQYF
NA,TRBV27,NA,TRBJ1-3,15,TGTGCCAGCAGTTTAAACAGTGACTCTGGAAACACCATATATTTT,CASSLNSDSGNTIYF
TRBD1,TRBV6-6,NA,TRBJ2-1,14,TGTGCCAGCAGTTACCTGACAGGGGGCGATGAGCAGTTCTTC,CASSYLTGGDEQFF
NA,TRBV4-1,NA,TRBJ2-4,17,TGCGCCAGCAGCCAAGATGCGGGTTCAGGGGTGAGAAACATTCAGTACTTC,CASSQDAGSGVRNIQYF
NA,TRBV9,NA,TRBJ1-1,17,TGTGCCAGCAGCGTAGGAGGGGGGGCCCGCATGAACACTGAAGCTTTCTTT,CASSVGGGARMNTEAFF
TRBD2,TRBV7-7,NA,TRBJ2-2,15,TGTGCCAGCAGCTTGGGGACTAGCGTCACCGGGGAGCTGTTTTTT,CASSLGTSVTGELFF
NA,TRBV12-5,once,TRBJ1-5,15,TGTGCTAGTGGTTGGACAGCCCCTAGCAATCAGCCCCAGCATTTT,CASGWTAPSNQPQHF
NA,TRBV4-1,NA,TRBJ2-2,15,TGCGCCAGCAGCCTTGGGGAAGGGGTCACCGGGGAGCTGTTTTTT,CASSLGEGVTGELFF
NA,TRBV5-6,NA,TRBJ2-3,16,TGTGCCAGCAGCATTAACGGGGGACCGGGGACAGATACGCAGTATTTT,CASSINGGPGTDTQYF
TRBD1,TRBV6-5,NA,TRBJ1-3,16,TGTGCCAGCAGTTCTCCTGGGACAGACTCTGGAAACACCATATATTTT,CASSSPGTDSGNTIYF
TRBD1,TRBV4-1,NA,TRBJ1-1,16,TGCGCCAGCAGCCAAGTTGGACAGGGGTGGGTCACTGAAGCTTTCTTT,CASSQVGQGWVTEAFF
TRBD2,TRBV6-1,NA,TRBJ2-7,15,TGTGCCAGCATAAGTAGTTGGGGAGGGGCCCACGAGCAGTACTTC,CASISSWGGAHEQYF
NA,TRBV19,NA,TRBJ1-3,14,TGTGCCAGTAGTAAAACCGGGACAGGAAACACCATATATTTT,CASSKTGTGNTIYF
NA,TRBV27,NA,TRBJ2-1,13,TGTGCCAGCAGTTTATTCGGCGGGGCCCAGCAGTTCTTC,CASSLFGGAQQFF
TRBD2,TRBV5-8,NA,TRBJ2-5,14,TGTGCCAGCGGAGCCGGGACTAGAGGGGAGACCCAGTACTTC,CASGAGTRGETQYF
NA,TRBV18,NA,TRBJ1-1,15,TGTGCCAGCTCACCGTCCGGAGTGGGGAACACTGAAGCTTTCTTT,CASSPSGVGNTEAFF
TRBD1,TRBV5-1,NA,TRBJ2-3,16,TGCGCCAGCAGCTTGCCCGACAGGGGTAACACAGATACGCAGTATTTT,CASSLPDRGNTDTQYF
TRBD2,TRBV5-1,NA,TRBJ2-5,14,TGCGCCAGCAGCCAAGAGCGGGGAGAAGAGACCCAGTACTTC,CASSQERGEETQYF
TRBD2,TRBV18,NA,TRBJ2-3,17,TGTGCCAGCTCACCAATGGGACTAGCGGGGCTCACAGATACGCAGTATTTT,CASSPMGLAGLTDTQYF
NA,TRBV2,NA,TRBJ2-3,13,TGTGCCAGCAGGGACTGGGACACAGATACGCAGTATTTT,CASRDWDTDTQYF
NA,TRBV2,NA,TRBJ2-5,13,TGTGCCACCAAGAGGGGGTCGGGCGAGACCCAGTACTTC,CATKRGSGETQYF
NA,TRBV10-1,few,TRBJ1-5,13,TGCGCCAGCAGTGTAGCGGGAAATCAGCCCCAGCATTTT,CASSVAGNQPQHF
TRBD2,TRBV5-1,NA,TRBJ2-3,16,TGCGCCAGCAGCTCAGTTAGCGGGATTAGCACAGATACGCAGTATTTT,CASSSVSGISTDTQYF
NA,TRBV27,NA,TRBJ2-7,13,TGTGCCAGCAGACAGGGAGGGGCCTACGAGCAGTACTTC,CASRQGGAYEQYF
NA,TRBV10-3,NA,TRBJ1-4,15,TGTGCCATCAGTGAGTCGAGTGCAACTAATGAAAAACTGTTTTTT,CAISESSATNEKLFF
NA,TRBV11-2,once,TRBJ1-1,13,TGTGCCAGCAGCTTAACTCCGAACACTGAAGCTTTCTTT,CASSLTPNTEAFF
NA,TRBV3-1/TRBV3-2,NA,TRBJ1-2,14,TGTGCCAGCAGCCAAAGTGGGGACTACTATGGCTACACCTTC,CASSQSGDYYGYTF